This TCR beta chain was sequenced in a study of cytomegalovirus exposure and HLA in healthy donors. Study summary: In an early release, HLA-typed donors contributed 90 million or so unique TCR sequences.

There are 16 residues in the CDR3. The germline V gene encodes CDR1 SGHTA and CDR2 FQGNSA. V lost 1 base to trimming and J lost 3 bases; unmatched junction nucleotides: 3. 13 Jbeta primers and 60 Vbeta primers were used for the PCR. The data were produced by immunoSEQ multiplex PCR, yet TCRdb's version contains in-frame clones alone and is incomplete. The data hold 90,000 or so clones, with roughly 74% observed a single time. The receptor's source is a young woman in good health and CMV-seropositive. The sequenced sample was PBMCs. V gene TRBV7-2 combines with J gene TRBJ1-4; the match to TRBD1 covers 9 bases. CDR3 bases: TGTGCCAGCAGCTTAGGACAGGGGGTCCCTAATGAAAAACTGTTTTTT. This translates into CASSLGQGVPNEKLFF.